The clone carrying this TCR beta chain was observed a handful of times. No antigen is known for it. This table comes from immunoSEQ multiplex PCR, and its TCRdb copy is limited to in-frame clones, with some not included. The sample contains around 40,000 clones, approximately 70% of which appear only once. Viral peptide pool expansion of antigen-specific CD4+ T cells preceded sequencing in the ViraFEST assay. Following 10 days of culture, CD4+ T cells were isolated. PCR confirmed that the person was infected with SARS-CoV-2 between March and December 2020. Under 2.5 million PBMC were seeded per well and grown in the presence of 10 IU/ml IL-2 and 8 to 10 ug/ml peptides. The CDR3 sequence is 13 residues long. The V end lost 2 bases, the J end lost 3 bases, and 7 bases lay between the germline ends. Germline values: CDR1 SGHTA, CDR2 FQGNSA. This sample was included in a study of vaccination effects on CD4 cells after COVID-19. Findings of the study overall: Among infection- and vaccine-induced clones, marked clonal contraction occurred late after vaccination.

The TCR was taken from a human donor who had a prior SARS-CoV-2 infection. The rearrangement joins TRBV7-2 to TRBJ1-2; perhaps TRBD1 as D (6 bases). Sequenced here: CD4+ T cells from PBMCs cultured with a peptide pool, sampled before COVID-19 vaccination. CDR3 amino acids: CASSLSGDYGYTF. In nucleotides, the CDR3 is TGTGCCAGCAGCTTATCAGGGGACTATGGCTACACCTTC.